Reported below is one TCR beta chain. This entry belongs to a study of blood T cell repertoires in COVID-19. Study summary: Both acute and convalescent COVID-19 samples were obtained from the United States, Italy and Spain. PBMCs, B-cell-depleted T cells, or T cells provided the cDNA or gDNA that made up the material.

Clones were read by immunoSEQ multiplex PCR, and TCRdb kept only the in-frame ones, dropping some. The data contain about 16,000 clones, around 90% of them seen just once; the ten biggest clones take up roughly a quarter. The CDR3 is made up of 12 amino acids. Germline CDR1 LNHDA, CDR2 SQIVND (reference sequence). V was cut by 2 bases and J by 8 bases, with 4 bases left in between. This clonotype originated in a man aged 55 to 70 with acute or convalescent COVID-19. The rearrangement links TRBV19 to TRBJ1-6, with D hard to call. Sequenced: peripheral blood. The CDR3 sequence is CASSIIDSPLHF. CDR3 nucleotides: TGTGCCAGTAGTATAATCGATTCACCCCTCCACTTT.